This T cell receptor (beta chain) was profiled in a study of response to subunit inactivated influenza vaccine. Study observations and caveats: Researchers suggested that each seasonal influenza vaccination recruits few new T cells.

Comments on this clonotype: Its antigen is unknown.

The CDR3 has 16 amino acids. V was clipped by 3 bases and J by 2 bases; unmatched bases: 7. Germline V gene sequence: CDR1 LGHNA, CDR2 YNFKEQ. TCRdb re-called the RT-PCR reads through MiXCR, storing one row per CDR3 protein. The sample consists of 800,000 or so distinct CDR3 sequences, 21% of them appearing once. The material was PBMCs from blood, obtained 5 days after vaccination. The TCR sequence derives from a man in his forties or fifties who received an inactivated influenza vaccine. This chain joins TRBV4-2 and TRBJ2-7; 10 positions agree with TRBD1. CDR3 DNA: TGTGCCAGCAGCCAGGAACTAGGACAGGGGGCCTACGAGCAGTACTTC. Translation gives CASSQELGQGAYEQYF.